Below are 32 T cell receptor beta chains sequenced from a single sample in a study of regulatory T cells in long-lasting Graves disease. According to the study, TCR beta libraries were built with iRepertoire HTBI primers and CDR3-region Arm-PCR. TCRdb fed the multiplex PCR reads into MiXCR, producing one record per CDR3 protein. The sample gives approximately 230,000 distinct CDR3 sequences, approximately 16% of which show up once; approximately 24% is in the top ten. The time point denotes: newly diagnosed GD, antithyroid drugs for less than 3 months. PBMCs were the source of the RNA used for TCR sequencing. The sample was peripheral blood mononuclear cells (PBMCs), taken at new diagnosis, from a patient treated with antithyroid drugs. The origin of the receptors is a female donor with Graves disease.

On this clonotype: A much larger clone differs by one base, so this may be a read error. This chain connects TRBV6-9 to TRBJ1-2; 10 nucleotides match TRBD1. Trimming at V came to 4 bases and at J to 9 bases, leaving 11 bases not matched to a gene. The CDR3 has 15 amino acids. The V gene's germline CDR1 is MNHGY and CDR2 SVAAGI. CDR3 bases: TGTGCCAGCAGTTGTCGCCTTCGGACAGGGGGGAGCTACACCTTC. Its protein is CASSCRLRTGGSYTF.

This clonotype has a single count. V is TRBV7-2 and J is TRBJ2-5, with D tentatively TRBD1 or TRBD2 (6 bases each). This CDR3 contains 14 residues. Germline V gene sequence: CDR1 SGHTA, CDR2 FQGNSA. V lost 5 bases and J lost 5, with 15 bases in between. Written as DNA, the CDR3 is TGTGCCAGCAGCCGGTGGGGGGCGAAGGAGACCCAGTACTTC. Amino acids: CASSRWGAKETQYF.

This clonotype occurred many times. In DNA form, the CDR3 reads TGTGCCAGCAGCCCTATAGGACTGCGCTACGAGCAGTACTTC. This gives the protein CASSPIGLRYEQYF. The chain is built from TRBV13 and TRBJ2-7; a possible D gene is TRBD2 (5 bases). Germline assignment: CDR1 PRHDT and CDR2 FYEKMQ (reference sequence). The CDR3 is made up of 14 amino acids. Deletions cut 5 bases from V and 3 bases from J, with 14 bases between.

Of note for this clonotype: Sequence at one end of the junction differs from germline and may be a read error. CDR3 sequence (DNA): TGTGCCAGCAGTCACTCGACAGGGAATGAAAAACTGTTTTTT. Its translation is CASSHSTGNEKLFF. The rearrangement uses TRBV6-2 or TRBV6-3 and TRBJ1-4; TRBD1 matches 7 bases. Germline V gene lookup returns CDR1 MNHEY and CDR2 SVGEGT. CDR3 length: 14 amino acids.

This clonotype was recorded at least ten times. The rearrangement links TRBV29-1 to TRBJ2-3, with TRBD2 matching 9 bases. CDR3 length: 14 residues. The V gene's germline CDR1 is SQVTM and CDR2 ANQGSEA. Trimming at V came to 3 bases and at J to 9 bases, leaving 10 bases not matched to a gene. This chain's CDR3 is CSVERDVAGETQYF. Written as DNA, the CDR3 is TGCAGCGTTGAGAGGGATGTAGCGGGAGAAACGCAGTATTTT.

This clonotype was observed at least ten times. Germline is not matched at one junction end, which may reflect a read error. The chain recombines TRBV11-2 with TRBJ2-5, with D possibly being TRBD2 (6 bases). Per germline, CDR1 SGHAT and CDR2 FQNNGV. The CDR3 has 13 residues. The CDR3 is CASSLEGQATQYF. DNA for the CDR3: TGTGCCAGCAGCTTGGAGGGGCAAGCGACCCAGTACTTC. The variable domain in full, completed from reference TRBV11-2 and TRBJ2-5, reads EAGVAQSPRYKIIEKRQSVAFWCNPISGHATLYWYQQILGQGPKLLIQFQNNGVVDDSQLPKDRFSAERLKGVDSTLKIQPAKLEDSAVYLCASSLEGQATQYFGPGTRLLVL.

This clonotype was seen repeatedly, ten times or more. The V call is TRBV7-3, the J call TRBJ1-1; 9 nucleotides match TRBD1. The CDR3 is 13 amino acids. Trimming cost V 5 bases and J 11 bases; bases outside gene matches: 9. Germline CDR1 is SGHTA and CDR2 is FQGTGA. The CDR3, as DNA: TGTGCCAGCAGCCAGACCGGGACAGGGTTGGCTTTCTTT. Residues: CASSQTGTGLAFF.

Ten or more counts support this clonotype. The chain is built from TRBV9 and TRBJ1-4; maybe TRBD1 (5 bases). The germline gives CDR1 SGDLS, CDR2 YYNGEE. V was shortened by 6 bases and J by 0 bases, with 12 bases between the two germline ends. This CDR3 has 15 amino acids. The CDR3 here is CASKAGGTTNEKLFF. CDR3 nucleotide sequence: TGTGCCAGCAAAGCCGGGGGGACAACTAATGAAAAACTGTTTTTT.

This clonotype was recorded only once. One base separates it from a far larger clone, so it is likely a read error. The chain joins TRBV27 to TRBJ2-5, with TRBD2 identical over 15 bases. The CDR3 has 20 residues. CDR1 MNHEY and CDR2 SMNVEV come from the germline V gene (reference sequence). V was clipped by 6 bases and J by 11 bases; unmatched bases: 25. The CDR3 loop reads CASSSKGLAGGKGPYNEQYF. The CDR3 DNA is TGTGCCAGCAGCTCGAAGGGACTAGCGGGAGGAAAGGGGCCTTACAATGAGCAGTACTTC.

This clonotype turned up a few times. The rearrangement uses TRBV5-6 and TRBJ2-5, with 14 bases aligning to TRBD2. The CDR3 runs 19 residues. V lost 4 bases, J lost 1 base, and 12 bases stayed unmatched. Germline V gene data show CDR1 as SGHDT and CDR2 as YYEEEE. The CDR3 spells CASSPLGLAGDYGQETQYF. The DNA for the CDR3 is TGTGCCAGCAGCCCCTTGGGACTAGCGGGAGACTATGGCCAAGAGACCCAGTACTTC. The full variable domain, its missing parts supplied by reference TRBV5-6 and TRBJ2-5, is DAGVTQSPTHLIKTRGQQVTLRCSPKSGHDTVSWYQQALGQGPQFIFQYYEEEERQRGNFPDRFSGHQFPNYSSELNVNALLLGDSALYLCASSPLGLAGDYGQETQYFGPGTRLLVL.

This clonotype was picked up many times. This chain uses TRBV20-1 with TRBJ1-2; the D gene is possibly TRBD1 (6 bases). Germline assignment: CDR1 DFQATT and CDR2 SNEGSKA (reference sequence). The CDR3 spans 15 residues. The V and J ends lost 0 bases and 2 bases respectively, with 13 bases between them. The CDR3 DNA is TGCAGTGCTAGAGATTCATCCGGGGGCAACTATGGCTACACCTTC. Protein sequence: CSARDSSGGNYGYTF.

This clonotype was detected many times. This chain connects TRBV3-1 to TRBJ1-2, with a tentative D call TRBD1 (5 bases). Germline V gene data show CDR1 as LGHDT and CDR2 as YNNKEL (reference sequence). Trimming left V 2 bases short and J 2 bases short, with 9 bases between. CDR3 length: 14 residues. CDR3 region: CASSQSDRNYGYTF. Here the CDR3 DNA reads TGTGCCAGCAGCCAATCCGACAGAAACTATGGCTACACCTTC.

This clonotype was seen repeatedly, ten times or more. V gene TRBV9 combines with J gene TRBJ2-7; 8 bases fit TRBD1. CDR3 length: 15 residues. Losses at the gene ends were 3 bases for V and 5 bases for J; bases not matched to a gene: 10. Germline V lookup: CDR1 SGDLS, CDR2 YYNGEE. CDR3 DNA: TGTGCCAGCAGCGCGAAACAGGGGGTCATCGACGAGCAGTACTTC. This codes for CASSAKQGVIDEQYF.

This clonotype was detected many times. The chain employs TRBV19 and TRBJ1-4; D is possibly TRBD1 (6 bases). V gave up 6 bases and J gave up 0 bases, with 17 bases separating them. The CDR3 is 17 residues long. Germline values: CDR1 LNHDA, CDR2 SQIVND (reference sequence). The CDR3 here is CASSHPRQATTNEKLFF. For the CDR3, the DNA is TGTGCCAGTAGCCACCCACGACAGGCAACAACTAATGAAAAACTGTTTTTT.

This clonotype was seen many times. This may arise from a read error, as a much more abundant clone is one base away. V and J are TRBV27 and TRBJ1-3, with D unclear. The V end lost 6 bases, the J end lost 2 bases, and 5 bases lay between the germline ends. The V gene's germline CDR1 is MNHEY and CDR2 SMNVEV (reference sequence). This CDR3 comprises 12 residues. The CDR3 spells CASRDPGNTIYF. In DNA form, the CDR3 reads TGTGCCAGCAGGGACCCTGGAAACACCATATATTTT.

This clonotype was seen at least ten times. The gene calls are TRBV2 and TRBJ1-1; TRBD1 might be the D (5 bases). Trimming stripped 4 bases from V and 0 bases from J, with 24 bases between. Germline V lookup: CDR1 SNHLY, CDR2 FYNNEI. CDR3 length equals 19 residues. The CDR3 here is CASSGRPGTDPFMNTEAFF. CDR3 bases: TGTGCCAGCAGTGGCCGCCCCGGGACGGACCCTTTTATGAACACTGAAGCTTTCTTT.

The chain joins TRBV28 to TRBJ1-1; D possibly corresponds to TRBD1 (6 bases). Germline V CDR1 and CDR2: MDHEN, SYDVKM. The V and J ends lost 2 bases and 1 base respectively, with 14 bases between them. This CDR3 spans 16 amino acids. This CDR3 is CASSLGRGAGNTEAFF. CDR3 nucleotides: TGTGCCAGCAGTTTAGGTCGGGGGGCTGGGAACACTGAAGCTTTCTTT.

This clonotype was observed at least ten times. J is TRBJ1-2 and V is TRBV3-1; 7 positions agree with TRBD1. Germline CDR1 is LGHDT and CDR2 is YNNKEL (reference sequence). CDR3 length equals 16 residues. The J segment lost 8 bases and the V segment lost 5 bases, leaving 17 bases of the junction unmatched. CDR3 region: CASSDRDSPPLGGYTF. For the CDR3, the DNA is TGTGCCAGCAGCGACCGGGACAGTCCGCCTTTGGGCGGCTACACCTTC.

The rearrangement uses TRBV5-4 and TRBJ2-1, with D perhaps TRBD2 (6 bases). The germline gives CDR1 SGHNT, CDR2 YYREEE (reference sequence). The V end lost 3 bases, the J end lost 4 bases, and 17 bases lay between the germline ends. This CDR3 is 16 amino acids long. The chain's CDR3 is CASSSFTGDPYNEQFF. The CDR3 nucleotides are TGTGCCAGCAGCTCTTTTACGGGAGACCCATACAATGAGCAGTTCTTC.

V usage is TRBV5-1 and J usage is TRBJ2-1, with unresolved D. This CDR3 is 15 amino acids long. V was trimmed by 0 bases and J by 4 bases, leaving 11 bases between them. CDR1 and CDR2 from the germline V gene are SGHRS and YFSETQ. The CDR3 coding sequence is TGCGCCAGCAGCTTGGCCGTCCTTGGGTACAATGAGCAGTTCTTC. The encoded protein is CASSLAVLGYNEQFF.

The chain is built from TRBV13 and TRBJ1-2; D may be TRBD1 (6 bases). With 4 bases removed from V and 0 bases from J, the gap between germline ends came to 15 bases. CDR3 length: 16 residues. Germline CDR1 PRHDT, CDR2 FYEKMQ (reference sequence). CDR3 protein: CASSSSGVEANYGYTF. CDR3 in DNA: TGTGCCAGCAGCTCCTCAGGGGTTGAAGCTAACTATGGCTACACCTTC.

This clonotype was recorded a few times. The CDR3 reads CASSRSRGPSSYNEQFF. The CDR3 DNA sequence: TGTGCCAGCAGCCGATCCAGGGGACCCAGCTCCTACAATGAGCAGTTCTTC. The rearrangement joins TRBV14 to TRBJ2-1; D possibly corresponds to TRBD1 (6 bases). Looked up from germline, CDR1 is SGHDN and CDR2 is FVKESK. The CDR3 runs to 17 residues. The germline V and J ends were trimmed by 4 bases and 0 bases, with 16 bases remaining between them.

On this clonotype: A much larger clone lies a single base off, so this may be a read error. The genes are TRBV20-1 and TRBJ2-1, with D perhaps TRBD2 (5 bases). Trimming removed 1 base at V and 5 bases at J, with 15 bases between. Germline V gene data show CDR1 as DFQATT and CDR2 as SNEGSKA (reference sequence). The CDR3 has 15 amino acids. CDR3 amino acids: CSARVVRRVNNEQFF. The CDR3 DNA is TGCAGTGCTAGAGTGGTACGGCGGGTGAACAATGAGCAGTTCTTC.

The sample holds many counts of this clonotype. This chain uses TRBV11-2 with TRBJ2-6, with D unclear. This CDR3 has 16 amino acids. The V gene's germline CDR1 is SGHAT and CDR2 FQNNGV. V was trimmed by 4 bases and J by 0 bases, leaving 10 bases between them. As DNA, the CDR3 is TGTGCCAGCAGCTCCGTTACCAGCTCTGGGGCCAACGTCCTGACTTTC. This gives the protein CASSSVTSSGANVLTF.

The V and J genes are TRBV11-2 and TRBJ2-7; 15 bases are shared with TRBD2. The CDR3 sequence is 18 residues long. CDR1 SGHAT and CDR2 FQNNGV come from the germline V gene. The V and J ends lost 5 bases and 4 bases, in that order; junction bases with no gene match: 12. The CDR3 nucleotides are TGTGCCAGCAGCCCCCGCCGGACTAGCGGGAGGGCCGGGTACGAGCAGTACTTC. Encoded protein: CASSPRRTSGRAGYEQYF.

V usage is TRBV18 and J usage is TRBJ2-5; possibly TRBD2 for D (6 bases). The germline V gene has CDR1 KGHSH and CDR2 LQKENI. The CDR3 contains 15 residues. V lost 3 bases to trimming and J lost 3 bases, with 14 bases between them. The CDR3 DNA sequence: TGTGCCAGCTCACCCCTCCAGCCGGGGGAAGAGACCCAGTACTTC. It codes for CASSPLQPGEETQYF.

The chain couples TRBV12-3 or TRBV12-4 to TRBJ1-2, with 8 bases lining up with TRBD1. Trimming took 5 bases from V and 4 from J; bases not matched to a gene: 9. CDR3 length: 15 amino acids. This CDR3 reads CASSGRTGRGYGYTF. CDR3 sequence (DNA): TGTGCCAGCAGTGGAAGGACAGGGAGGGGCTATGGCTACACCTTC.

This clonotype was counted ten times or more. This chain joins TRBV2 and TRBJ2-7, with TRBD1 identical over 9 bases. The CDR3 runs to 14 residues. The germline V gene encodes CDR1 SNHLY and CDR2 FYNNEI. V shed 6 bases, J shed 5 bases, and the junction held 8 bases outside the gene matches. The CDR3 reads CASRLGTGYHEQYF. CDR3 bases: TGTGCCAGCAGGCTCGGGACAGGGTACCACGAGCAGTACTTC. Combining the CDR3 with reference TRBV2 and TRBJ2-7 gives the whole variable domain EPEVTQTPSHQVTQMGQEVILRCVPISNHLYFYWYRQILGQKVEFLVSFYNNEISEKSEIFDDQFSVERPDGSNFTLKIRSTKLEDSAMYFCASRLGTGYHEQYFGPGTRLTVT.

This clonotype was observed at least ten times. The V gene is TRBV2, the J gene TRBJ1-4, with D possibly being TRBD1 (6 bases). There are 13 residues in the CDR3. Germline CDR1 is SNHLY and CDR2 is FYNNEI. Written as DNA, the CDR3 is TGTGCAACCAATCGGGGGGCCAATGAAAAACTGTTTTTT. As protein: CATNRGANEKLFF.

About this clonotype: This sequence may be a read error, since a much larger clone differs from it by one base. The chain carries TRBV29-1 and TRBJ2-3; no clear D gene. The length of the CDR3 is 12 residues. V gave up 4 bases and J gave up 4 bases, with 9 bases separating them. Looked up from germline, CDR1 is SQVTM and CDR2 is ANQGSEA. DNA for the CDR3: TGCAGCGTTGGAGGAGTGTCAGATACGCAGTATTTT. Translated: CSVGGVSDTQYF.

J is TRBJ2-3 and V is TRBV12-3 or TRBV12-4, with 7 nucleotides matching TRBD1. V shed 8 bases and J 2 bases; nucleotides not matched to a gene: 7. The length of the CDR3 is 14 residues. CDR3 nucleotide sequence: TGTGCCAGCGGATCGGGACAGACCACAGATACGCAGTATTTT. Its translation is CASGSGQTTDTQYF.

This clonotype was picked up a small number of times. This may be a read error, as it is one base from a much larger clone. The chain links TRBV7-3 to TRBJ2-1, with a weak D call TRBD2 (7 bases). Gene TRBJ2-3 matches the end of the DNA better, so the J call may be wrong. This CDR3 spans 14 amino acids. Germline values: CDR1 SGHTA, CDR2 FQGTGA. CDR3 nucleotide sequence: TGTGCCAGCAGCTTAGGGGGGGCTCCGGATACGCAGTATTTT. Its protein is CASSLGGAPDTQYF.